Following are 21 T cell receptor beta chains from one sample sequenced in a study of cytomegalovirus exposure and HLA in healthy donors. Measured with immunoSEQ multiplex PCR; TCRdb has only the in-frame clones, and not every one. The sample includes roughly 56,000 clones, 91% of them seen just once. The sequencing input was PBMCs. Receptors originate from a young woman in good health and CMV-seronegative.

The chain carries TRBV25-1 and TRBJ1-4; 7 bases are shared with TRBD1. This CDR3 is 14 amino acids long. J lost 4 bases, V lost 6 bases, and 5 bases had no gene match. Germline CDR1 and CDR2: MGHDK and SYGVNS. CDR3 bases: TGTGCCAGCAGCCTCGGGACAGATAATGAAAAACTGTTTTTT. This codes for CASSLGTDNEKLFF.

The chain employs TRBV7-3 and TRBJ2-5; 7 nucleotides match TRBD2. The junction had 7 bases not matched to a gene; V was cut back by 2 bases and J by 4 bases. Germline V lookup: CDR1 SGHTA, CDR2 FQGTGA. This CDR3 has 15 amino acids. DNA for the CDR3: TGTGCCAGCAGCTTATCGGGCGGGGGTATAGAGACCCAGTACTTC. Translation gives CASSLSGGGIETQYF.

The chain employs TRBV12-5 and TRBJ1-1; 8 positions match TRBD1. The germline V gene has CDR1 LGHNT and CDR2 FRNRAP. V lost 6 bases to trimming and J lost 2 bases; unmatched junction nucleotides: 2. This CDR3 comprises 13 residues. The CDR3 nucleotides read TGTGCTAGTGGCGCAGGGGGCAACACTGAAGCTTTCTTT. It specifies CASGAGGNTEAFF. The full variable domain, with the rest looked up from reference TRBV12-5 and TRBJ1-1, is DARVTQTPRHKVTEMGQEVTMRCQPILGHNTVFWYRQTMMQGLELLAYFRNRAPLDDSGMPKDRFSAEMPDATLATLKIQPSEPRDSAVYFCASGAGGNTEAFFGQGTRLTVV.

This chain uses TRBV6-5 with TRBJ2-7; 14 positions agree with TRBD2. The CDR3 contains 15 residues. Germline V CDR1 and CDR2: MNHEY, SVGAGI. V lost 4 bases to trimming and J lost 7 bases; unmatched junction nucleotides: 6. The DNA for the CDR3 is TGTGCCAGCAGTTGGGGACTAGCGGGAGTGGGAGAGCAGTACTTC. Amino acids: CASSWGLAGVGEQYF.

This chain links TRBV10-3 with TRBJ2-1, with D possibly TRBD1 on 6 matching bases. Per the germline V gene, CDR1 is ENHRY and CDR2 is SYGVKD. The CDR3 has 15 residues. The V end was cut by 8 bases, the J end by 0 bases, with 14 bases between. CDR3 nucleotides: TGTGCCATCGGACCGGACAGTGTCTCCTACAATGAGCAGTTCTTC. Protein product: CAIGPDSVSYNEQFF.

V gene TRBV7-2 combines with J gene TRBJ2-4; no clear D gene. The germline CDR1 and CDR2 sequences are SGHTA and FQGNSA. Trimming took 5 bases from V and 0 from J, leaving 14 bases between them. This CDR3 comprises 16 residues. The CDR3 region has the DNA TGTGCCAGCAGCGCCTCTCGTTTAGTAGCCAAAAACATTCAGTACTTC. This translates into CASSASRLVAKNIQYF.

The chain couples TRBV27 to TRBJ2-5; weak D call: TRBD2 (5 bases). The V and J ends lost 2 bases and 2 bases respectively, with 12 bases between them. CDR1 and CDR2 (germline): MNHEY, SMNVEV (reference sequence). The CDR3 consists of 15 residues. As DNA, the CDR3 is TGTGCCAGCAGTTTAGGAGGCGGGCGGCAAGAGACCCAGTACTTC. Protein product: CASSLGGGRQETQYF.

This clone was seen a single time. The gene calls are TRBV10-3 and TRBJ1-3; the D gene is possibly TRBD1 (5 bases). The V end was cut by 3 bases, the J end by 8 bases, with 17 bases between. The CDR3 sequence is 15 residues long. Germline values: CDR1 ENHRY, CDR2 SYGVKD. The CDR3 loop is CAISDIAGLPDTIYF. Here the CDR3 DNA reads TGTGCCATCAGTGATATAGCGGGACTCCCGGACACCATATATTTT.

Of note for this clone: Relative to the germline gene, one junction end is altered; a read error may explain this. The chain recombines TRBV7-7 with TRBJ2-3, with 8 bases identical to TRBD2. CDR1 is SSHAT, CDR2 FNYEAQ, per germline (reference sequence). This CDR3 is built from 15 residues. CDR3 residues: CASSQTSGSTDTQYF. CDR3 sequence (DNA): TGTGCTAGCAGCCAAACTAGCGGTAGCACAGATACGCAGTATTTT.

This clone was seen a few times. The chain joins TRBV28 to TRBJ1-2; 7 positions match TRBD1. Trimming cost V 8 bases and J 0 bases; bases outside gene matches: 9. Germline V gives CDR1 MDHEN, CDR2 SYDVKM. This CDR3 contains 15 residues. The CDR3 loop is CASRDRGQANYGYTF. The CDR3 coding sequence is TGTGCCAGCCGGGACAGAGGTCAAGCTAACTATGGCTACACCTTC.

This clone was counted once. The chain joins TRBV6-5 to TRBJ2-7; D is unclear. Germline CDR1 MNHEY, CDR2 SVGAGI. Trimming cost V 2 bases and J 1 base, with 6 bases left between them. CDR3 length: 13 amino acids. Written as DNA, the CDR3 is TGTGCCAGCAGTTACGGGCCTTCCTACGAGCAGTACTTC. Translation: CASSYGPSYEQYF.

The chain carries TRBV5-1 and TRBJ2-1; 7 positions match TRBD2. Germline V CDR1 and CDR2: SGHRS, YFSETQ. The CDR3 covers 17 residues. J gave up 5 bases and V 0 bases, and 11 bases lay outside the gene matches. CDR3 region: CASSLGGLADANNEQFF. The CDR3, as DNA: TGCGCCAGCAGCTTGGGAGGGCTAGCGGACGCCAACAATGAGCAGTTCTTC.

V usage is TRBV6-5 and J usage is TRBJ1-2; D remains ambiguous. CDR3 size: 14 residues. Looked up from germline, CDR1 is MNHEY and CDR2 is SVGAGI. V lost 0 bases and J 3 bases, leaving 8 bases between the germline ends. The CDR3 protein is CASSYSPVDYGYTF. The CDR3 DNA is TGTGCCAGCAGTTACTCCCCAGTGGACTATGGCTACACCTTC.

The rearrangement uses TRBV28 and TRBJ1-2; D is uncertain. There are 15 residues in the CDR3. Looked up from germline, CDR1 is MDHEN and CDR2 is SYDVKM. Trimming shortened V by 1 base and J by 8 bases, and 17 bases separated the two germline ends. CDR3 protein: CASSLSPQTRTGYTF. In nucleotides, the CDR3 is TGTGCCAGCAGTTTATCGCCACAGACGAGAACGGGCTACACCTTC.

The CDR3 spells CASDVHEAGLPSGEQYF. The CDR3 nucleotides are TGCGCCAGCGACGTTCATGAGGCCGGACTTCCTTCGGGGGAGCAGTACTTC. The chain joins TRBV23-1 to TRBJ2-7, with D perhaps matching TRBD2 (5 bases). TRBV23-1 is given ORF status, its function remaining uncertain. The CDR3 loop spans 17 amino acids. V dropped 8 bases and J dropped 7 bases, with 30 bases sitting between them.

The chain is built from TRBV18 and TRBJ1-4; D possibly corresponds to TRBD1 (6 bases). Per the germline V gene, CDR1 is KGHSH and CDR2 is LQKENI. The V and J ends lost 6 bases and 2 bases respectively, with 19 bases between them. This CDR3 region has 17 residues. The CDR3 spells CASSETWGQSTNEKLFF. CDR3 DNA: TGTGCCAGCTCCGAAACTTGGGGGCAGTCTACTAATGAAAAACTGTTTTTT. Supplemented by reference TRBV18 and TRBJ1-4, the full variable domain reads NAGVMQNPRHLVRRRGQEARLRCSPMKGHSHVYWYRQLPEEGLKFMVYLQKENIIDESGMPKERFSAEFPKEGPSILRIQQVVRGDSAAYFCASSETWGQSTNEKLFFGSGTQLSVL.

The chain's CDR3 is CSARDTREQFF. CDR3 coding DNA: TGCAGTGCTAGAGATACTCGTGAGCAGTTCTTC. The chain joins TRBV20-1 to TRBJ2-1, with D uncertain. CDR3 length equals 11 residues. Germline lookup yields CDR1 DFQATT and CDR2 SNEGSKA (reference sequence). Trimming stripped 0 bases from V and 9 bases from J, with 6 bases between.

The chain carries TRBV27 and TRBJ1-2, with a tentative D call TRBD1 (6 bases). Trimming took off 4 bases at V and 6 bases at J, with 15 bases between the two ends. Germline V gene sequence: CDR1 MNHEY, CDR2 SMNVEV (reference sequence). This CDR3 is built from 14 residues. DNA of the CDR3: TGTGCCAGCAGTTCGGAGGACAGTCTGAATGGCTACACCTTC. Its protein product is CASSSEDSLNGYTF.

The chain joins TRBV19 to TRBJ1-5; D may be TRBD1 (6 bases). Trimming removed 5 bases from V and 9 bases from J, with 11 bases in between. There are 12 residues in the CDR3. The germline CDR1 and CDR2 sequences are LNHDA and SQIVND (reference sequence). CDR3 region: CASSVGQRPQHF. DNA of the CDR3: TGTGCCAGTAGTGTAGGACAGAGGCCCCAGCATTTT. The whole variable domain, filled in from reference TRBV19 and TRBJ1-5, reads DGGITQSPKYLFRKEGQNVTLSCEQNLNHDAMYWYRQDPGQGLRLIYYSQIVNDFQKGDIAEGYSVSREKKESFPLTVTSAQKNPTAFYLCASSVGQRPQHFGDGTRLSIL.

The rearrangement uses TRBV12-2 and TRBJ2-7; TRBD1 is taken as the D call from the table, unchecked against the DNA. TRBV12-2 is deemed a pseudogene. This CDR3 is built from 14 residues. DNA of the CDR3: TGTGCAAGTCGCAAGGGACAGGCGTCCTACGAGCAGTACTTC. Protein product: CASRKGQASYEQYF.

The chain uses TRBV5-1 and TRBJ2-1; the D gene is possibly TRBD1 (7 bases). Germline CDR1 reads SGHRS; CDR2 reads YFSETQ. V dropped 4 bases and J dropped 0 bases, with 26 bases sitting between them. The CDR3 spans 20 residues. In DNA form, the CDR3 reads TGCGCCAGCAGCCCCAGGCAGACAGGGATAGGGCGGGACTCCTACAATGAGCAGTTCTTC. The encoded protein is CASSPRQTGIGRDSYNEQFF.